A single sample gave rise to the 9 T cell receptor beta chains below, sequenced in a study of T cell responses to AZD1222 COVID-19 vaccine. The table came from immunoSEQ multiplex PCR; TCRdb's copy has only in-frame clones and leaves some out. This sample has about 130,000 clones, with 70% to 90% found just once. Sequenced here: peripheral blood, sampled on day 0 of AZD1222 vaccination. These receptors all stem from an adult in good health.

The chain is built from TRBV6-1 and TRBJ1-6, with D uncertain. The germline V gene has CDR1 MNHNS and CDR2 SASEGT. The CDR3 spans 17 residues. V dropped 1 base and J dropped 0 bases, with 10 bases sitting between them. The CDR3 coding sequence is TGTGCCAGCAGTGAAGGTTTGTTCGACTCCTATAATTCACCCCTCCACTTT. Its protein product is CASSEGLFDSYNSPLHF.

V and J are TRBV10-3 and TRBJ2-6, with D maybe TRBD2 (5 bases). CDR3 length equals 15 residues. Germline CDR1 ENHRY, CDR2 SYGVKD. Trimming stripped 5 bases from V and 4 bases from J, with 12 bases between. The CDR3 protein is CAISPASGGANVLTF. The DNA for the CDR3 is TGTGCCATCAGTCCGGCCTCGGGGGGGGCCAACGTCCTGACTTTC.

The DNA for the CDR3 is TGTGCCAGCAGTCATCCGGCAGGGCTAACTGAAGCTTTCTTT. Translation: CASSHPAGLTEAFF. The gene calls are TRBV6-5 and TRBJ1-1; tentatively, D is TRBD1 (5 bases). CDR1 and CDR2 (germline): MNHEY, SVGAGI. The CDR3 length is 14 residues. Trimming shortened V by 5 bases and J by 5 bases, and 15 bases separated the two germline ends.

V usage is TRBV4-1 and J usage is TRBJ2-5; a possible D gene is TRBD2 (6 bases). Germline values: CDR1 MGHRA, CDR2 YSYEKL. CDR3 size: 13 residues. V was cut by 4 bases and J by 5 bases, with 11 bases left in between. The CDR3 here is CASSPRLVETQYF. The CDR3 bases are TGCGCCAGCAGCCCCCGACTAGTCGAGACCCAGTACTTC.

The chain has TRBV28 and TRBJ1-5; possible D gene TRBD1, 5 bases. Germline V gene data show CDR1 as MDHEN and CDR2 as SYDVKM. The CDR3 is made up of 16 amino acids. Trimming stripped 5 bases from V and 1 base from J, with 15 bases between. The CDR3 loop is CASSLPRGLSNQPQHF. The CDR3 nucleotides are TGTGCCAGCAGTCTGCCACGGGGGTTAAGCAATCAGCCCCAGCATTTT. The whole variable domain, filled in from reference TRBV28 and TRBJ1-5, reads DVKVTQSSRYLVKRTGEKVFLECVQDMDHENMFWYRQDPGLGLRLIYFSYDVKMKEKGDIPEGYSVSREKKERFSLILESASTNQTSMYLCASSLPRGLSNQPQHFGDGTRLSIL.

The CDR3 protein is CASSESPLSGSNEKLFF. CDR3 bases: TGTGCCAGCAGTGAATCCCCCCTTTCAGGGTCCAATGAAAAACTGTTTTTT. V is TRBV25-1 and J is TRBJ1-4; a weak D match, TRBD1 (5 bases). Germline V gene lookup returns CDR1 MGHDK and CDR2 SYGVNS. Trimming took 1 base from V and 5 from J, leaving 17 bases between them. The CDR3 has 17 residues.

V gene TRBV6-5 combines with J gene TRBJ1-1, with 11 bases that match TRBD1. Per the germline V gene, CDR1 is MNHEY and CDR2 is SVGAGI. The V gene end was trimmed by 8 bases and the J gene end by 6 bases; junction bases not matched to a gene: 2. The CDR3 contains 12 residues. The CDR3 sequence is CASGQGASEAFF. CDR3 bases: TGTGCCAGCGGACAGGGGGCTTCTGAAGCTTTCTTT.

The chain links TRBV2 to TRBJ2-1; 10 nucleotides line up with TRBD2. CDR3 length: 18 amino acids. V was clipped by 2 bases and J by 4 bases; unmatched bases: 11. Germline V gene lookup returns CDR1 SNHLY and CDR2 FYNNEI. The DNA of the CDR3 is TGTGCCAGCAGTGAATTAGGACTAGCGGTCCCTGATTACAATGAGCAGTTCTTC. It encodes CASSELGLAVPDYNEQFF.

This clone was observed a single time. This chain links TRBV30 with TRBJ1-1; D gene uncertain. Germline CDR1 GTSNPN, CDR2 SVGIG (reference sequence). Trimming took off 4 bases at V and 7 bases at J, with 7 bases between the two ends. The CDR3 loop spans 10 amino acids. CDR3 nucleotides: TGTGCCTGGATGGCTGTTGAAGCTTTCTTT. Translated, it gives CAWMAVEAFF.